This T cell receptor beta chain was captured in a study of T-cell memory formation after mild COVID-19. Study context: Largely, the TCR clusters proved donor specific.

Each CDR3 protein is one row after TCRdb ran MiXCR on the 5' RACE reads. The sample lists around 340,000 distinct CDR3 sequences, more than 15% occurring once. Trimming pared 7 bases from V and 1 base from J, leaving 7 bases between. The CDR3 covers 11 residues. CDR1 is SQVTM, CDR2 ANQGSEA, per germline. Study conclusions and caveats: Cross-reactive memory apparently joined, as some responding clones appeared in pre-infection memory. Clonal second-wave expansions that peaked on day 37 had unconfirmed SARS-CoV-2 specificity.

This clonotype was counted many times. What it binds is not known. The receptor was isolated from a man in his late teens or twenties who had mild COVID-19 (a few samples of this study predate the infection). Cell type and time point are not known. This chain joins TRBV29-1 and TRBJ1-1; D not resolved. Sample: PBMCs or a T cell subset sorted from them (not recorded which). The CDR3 DNA sequence: TGCAGCGCCGGCTCGAACACTGAAGCTTTCTTT. Amino acid sequence: CSAGSNTEAFF.